The 22 T cell receptor beta chains given below trace back to one sample, sequenced in a study of OX40 agonist ivuxolimab in advanced cancers. Sequencing used immunoSEQ multiplex PCR; TCRdb keeps in-frame clones, though not all of them. Among around 100,000 clones listed, 85% to 95% were seen once. The sample here was CD4+ or CD8+ T cells sorted from blood, taken in a trial of the OX40 agonist ivuxolimab. These receptors were collected from an adult with an advanced solid tumor such as melanoma, head and neck, liver or kidney cancer.

The V gene is TRBV9, the J gene TRBJ2-1; D may be TRBD2 (5 bases). V lost 6 bases and J lost 13, with 26 bases in between. Germline V gene data show CDR1 as SGDLS and CDR2 as YYNGEE. This CDR3 has 15 residues. CDR3 region: CASTREFEGVSPQFF. The CDR3, as DNA: TGTGCCAGCACCCGGGAATTTGAGGGCGTATCTCCTCAGTTCTTC.

The genes are TRBV5-5 and TRBJ1-4; D might be TRBD1 (6 bases). The V end was cut by 2 bases, the J end by 6 bases, with 11 bases between. This CDR3 contains 14 residues. Germline V lookup: CDR1 SGHKS, CDR2 YYEKEE (reference sequence). In nucleotides, the CDR3 is TGTGCCAGCAGCTTCACGGGGGGCGATGAAAAACTGTTTTTT. Translating it yields CASSFTGGDEKLFF.

The gene calls are TRBV7-9 and TRBJ1-4, with a weak D call TRBD1 (6 bases). The CDR3 runs to 15 residues. Germline CDR1 is SEHNR and CDR2 is FQNEAQ (reference sequence). V was pared by 3 bases and J by 7 bases, with 15 bases between. The CDR3 nucleotides read TGTGCCAGCAGCTTGAATGGGGCAGGGGCTGAAAAACTGTTTTTT. Translation gives CASSLNGAGAEKLFF.

The CDR3: CASGLRGEETQYF. CDR3 coding DNA: TGTGCCAGCGGTCTAAGGGGTGAGGAGACCCAGTACTTC. The V call is TRBV6-5, the J call TRBJ2-5; perhaps TRBD1 as D (5 bases). Looked up from germline, CDR1 is MNHEY and CDR2 is SVGAGI. V lost 8 bases, J lost 5 bases, and 15 bases lay in between. The CDR3 has 13 residues.

This clone was found once. The chain joins TRBV5-4 to TRBJ2-3; maybe TRBD1 (5 bases). The CDR3 sequence is 14 residues long. Germline loops: CDR1 SGHNT, CDR2 YYREEE (reference sequence). V was cut by 0 bases and J by 0 bases, with 5 bases left in between. CDR3 loop: CASSLAGSTDTQYF. The CDR3 bases are TGTGCCAGCAGCTTGGCAGGGAGCACAGATACGCAGTATTTT.

The rearrangement joins TRBV5-8 to TRBJ2-7, with D possibly matching TRBD1 (6 bases). CDR1 and CDR2 (germline): SGHTS, YDEGEE. V was trimmed by 10 bases and J by 9 bases, leaving 8 bases between them. CDR3 length: 8 amino acids. The CDR3 sequence is CAGGLQYF. The CDR3 nucleotides are TGTGCCGGGGGCTTGCAGTACTTC.

The chain employs TRBV5-4 and TRBJ2-3; D not certain. The CDR3 extends over 13 amino acids. V shed 3 bases and J shed 2 bases, with 7 bases lying between them. Germline-derived CDR1 and CDR2 are SGHNT and YYREEE (reference sequence). CDR3 sequence reads: CASSSRDTDTQYF. The CDR3 DNA reads as TGTGCCAGCAGCTCTCGAGACACAGATACGCAGTATTTT.

The rearrangement uses TRBV4-1 and TRBJ2-3; tentative D call: TRBD1 (5 bases). The CDR3 length is 17 residues. V lost 1 base, J lost 3 bases, and 17 bases lay in between. Germline V gene data show CDR1 as MGHRA and CDR2 as YSYEKL. The CDR3 DNA is TGCGCCAGCAGCCAAGGTAGGGGCCAGCAGAGAACAGATACGCAGTATTTT. Amino acid sequence: CASSQGRGQQRTDTQYF.

This chain joins TRBV18 and TRBJ1-2; D possibly corresponds to TRBD1 (5 bases). The V end lost 3 bases, the J end lost 4 bases, and 12 bases lay between the germline ends. CDR1 KGHSH and CDR2 LQKENI come from the germline V gene. The CDR3 totals 14 residues. The CDR3 nucleotides are TGTGCCAGCTCACCCCAAGACGGGGGCTATGGCTACACCTTC. This encodes CASSPQDGGYGYTF.

This clone appeared a few times. The rearrangement uses TRBV11-2 and TRBJ1-2; D may be TRBD1 (6 bases). The germline V gene encodes CDR1 SGHAT and CDR2 FQNNGV. The CDR3 runs 13 residues. Between the trimmed V and J ends, which lost 2 bases and 7 bases, there was a span of 11 bases. The CDR3 sequence is CASSLTGAGGYTF. In DNA, the CDR3 is TGTGCCAGCAGCTTAACGGGGGCCGGTGGCTACACCTTC.

This sequence joins TRBV7-6 and TRBJ2-2; TRBD2 aligns across 7 bases. Losses at the gene ends were 5 bases for V and 1 base for J; bases not matched to a gene: 10. This CDR3 comprises 17 residues. CDR1 and CDR2 (germline): SGHVS, FNYEAQ. DNA of the CDR3: TGTGCCAGCAGCGTTCGGGCTAGCGGAAAGAACACCGGGGAGCTGTTTTTT. Translating gives CASSVRASGKNTGELFF.

The V call is TRBV28, the J call TRBJ2-7; 10 nucleotides match TRBD1. V lost 2 bases to trimming and J lost 5 bases; unmatched junction nucleotides: 9. The CDR3 spans 16 residues. Germline loops: CDR1 MDHEN, CDR2 SYDVKM. The CDR3 is CASSLISGTGVDEQYF. In DNA form, the CDR3 reads TGTGCCAGCAGTTTAATTTCCGGGACAGGGGTCGACGAGCAGTACTTC.

The chain uses TRBV5-1 and TRBJ1-2; D remains ambiguous. The CDR3 contains 14 residues. CDR1 and CDR2 (germline): SGHRS, YFSETQ. Deletions cut 4 bases from V and 2 bases from J, with 12 bases between. The CDR3 bases are TGCGCCAGCAGCCCAAATACAGACAACTATGGCTACACCTTC. It encodes CASSPNTDNYGYTF.

The chain carries TRBV5-4 and TRBJ2-2; 8 bases fit TRBD1. The CDR3 extends over 17 amino acids. Germline CDR1 SGHNT, CDR2 YYREEE (reference sequence). The junction had 8 bases not matched to a gene; V was cut back by 4 bases and J by 0 bases. CDR3 loop: CASSTMSGGTNTGELFF. CDR3 sequence (DNA): TGTGCCAGCAGCACAATGTCAGGGGGCACGAACACCGGGGAGCTGTTTTTT.

The gene calls are TRBV18 and TRBJ2-5, with D maybe TRBD2 (6 bases). Germline V CDR1 and CDR2: KGHSH, LQKENI. This CDR3 contains 14 residues. Trimming pared 4 bases from V and 7 bases from J, leaving 16 bases between. The CDR3 nucleotides are TGTGCCAGCTCACTCCGGAGGGAGACGGTGACCCAGTACTTC. Translation: CASSLRRETVTQYF.

The V call is TRBV6-1, the J call TRBJ2-2, with a possible D match to TRBD1 (6 bases). V was clipped by 5 bases and J by 6 bases, with 16 bases between them. Per the germline V gene, CDR1 is MNHNS and CDR2 is SASEGT. This CDR3 has 15 amino acids. As DNA, the CDR3 is TGTGCCAGCAGTTCTCAGGGGAGATTGGCCGGGGAGCTGTTTTTT. This gives the protein CASSSQGRLAGELFF.

This clone was recorded once. The chain recombines TRBV5-4 with TRBJ2-4, with D maybe TRBD2 (5 bases). The CDR3 covers 14 residues. Trimming cost V 0 bases and J 6 bases, with 10 bases left between them. Germline V gene lookup returns CDR1 SGHNT and CDR2 YYREEE (reference sequence). The CDR3 DNA reads as TGTGCCAGCAGCTTGGGTGTGGACTTAAACATTCAGTACTTC. Translation: CASSLGVDLNIQYF.

The chain recombines TRBV15 with TRBJ1-1, with TRBD1 as a possible D gene (6 bases). V lost 3 bases, J lost 4 bases, and 24 bases lay in between. Germline V gene data show CDR1 as LNHNV and CDR2 as YYDKDF (reference sequence). This CDR3 region has 18 residues. In nucleotides, the CDR3 is TGTGCCACCAGCAGGACTCCGGGACTAGCAGGGGTTGGCACTGAAGCTTTCTTT. Amino acid sequence: CATSRTPGLAGVGTEAFF.

The chain links TRBV7-3 to TRBJ2-3; possible D gene TRBD2, 5 bases. V dropped 2 bases and J dropped 2 bases, with 11 bases sitting between them. This CDR3 is 15 amino acids long. The germline V gene encodes CDR1 SGHTA and CDR2 FQGTGA. This CDR3 is CASSLGSTLTDTQYF. In DNA form, the CDR3 reads TGTGCCAGCAGCTTAGGGAGCACACTCACAGATACGCAGTATTTT.

The CDR3 protein is CASSLAFRGRETQYF. The CDR3 DNA is TGTGCCAGCAGCTTGGCCTTCAGGGGGCGAGAGACCCAGTACTTC. The chain recombines TRBV5-6 with TRBJ2-5; 8 bases line up with TRBD1. This CDR3 region has 15 residues. J gave up 4 bases and V 0 bases, and 5 bases lay outside the gene matches. Looked up from germline, CDR1 is SGHDT and CDR2 is YYEEEE.

CDR3 region: CASKSDSRSGNTIYF. DNA of the CDR3: TGTGCCAGTAAATCGGACAGCCGCTCTGGAAACACCATATATTTT. The rearrangement uses TRBV19 and TRBJ1-3, with D perhaps matching TRBD1 (6 bases). The length of the CDR3 is 15 residues. Trimming pared 7 bases from V and 0 bases from J, leaving 13 bases between. The germline V gene has CDR1 LNHDA and CDR2 SQIVND (reference sequence).

The J gene is TRBJ2-5, the V gene TRBV27; 7 bases match TRBD2. CDR3 size: 15 residues. The V segment lost 0 bases and the J segment 4 bases; nucleotides outside the gene matches: 5. Germline lookup yields CDR1 MNHEY and CDR2 SMNVEV (reference sequence). Here the CDR3 reads CASSLSGGPRETQYF. The DNA of the CDR3 is TGTGCCAGCAGTTTATCGGGAGGGCCGAGAGAGACCCAGTACTTC.